The subject of this entry is one TCR beta chain. What antigen it recognizes has not been identified. No much larger clone is present one base from it, and per-base qualities are unavailable. The data were obtained in a study of shared clonotypes between healthy human individuals (dated by TCRdb to 2019 to 2021). A note on the overall study: A few men and a couple of women, aged 18 to 49 years, made up the cohort. Blood TCR repertoires of about five healthy adults were deeply sequenced to estimate repertoire size and the extent of clonotype sharing between individuals. To increase sequencing depth and limit assay-specific biases, TCR repertoire library preparation and sequencing were carried out by different laboratories using diverse techniques. Leukapheresis yielded between about 0.9 and 9.5 billion PBMCs per donor. For each donor, CD4 naive and CD4 memory were each given three plates, CD8 naive was given two plates, and CD8 memory was given one plate.

V loses 11 bases, J loses 2 bases, and the germline ends lie 9 bases apart. Measured from the cysteine to the phenylalanine, the CDR3 is 11 residues long. Only the CDR3 portion is preserved as DNA: 33 bases, with reading frame beginning at the first base. Per the germline V gene, MNHNS is the CDR1 and SASEGT is the CDR2. Using the deep immunoSEQ assay, multiplex PCR amplified TCR CDR3 regions from genomic DNA. Extracted genomic DNA from each cell subset was spread evenly across all wells of several immunoSEQ 96-well plates, with each plate serving as a replicate. For sorted subsets, about 200 ng genomic DNA, equal to 30,000 to 35,000 T cell genomes, was loaded into each replicate PCR. Purified libraries were quantified with a Qubit 3.0 fluorometer, sized on a Bioanalyzer 2100, and re-quantified with the KAPA Library Quantification kit. Every immunoSEQ 96-well plate was sequenced on a separate single-read 150-cycle Illumina NextSeq 550 flow cell. The published analysis was carried out like this. Because the immunoSEQ output included only junctional sequences and no quality scores, the filtering could not be the same as the filtering used for full-length reads. Sequences were annotated with PyIR, a Python wrapper for IgBLAST v1.9, using IMGT germline references to assign V/J genes and CDR3. Reads were filtered out if the reads had weak V/J assignments (E-value above 1e-6), no CDR3, stop codons, out-of-frame junctions, or ambiguous translated residues. V3J clonotypes were defined as sequences sharing an identical inferred V gene, J gene, and CDR3 amino acid sequence. Percentage overlap between repertoires was calculated by dividing the number of shared unique clonotypes by the size of the smaller repertoire. RTK rarefaction, the Chao1 estimator, and Recon v2.1 estimates of unobserved clonotypes were used to assess repertoire richness. OLGA was used to compute generation probabilities for all TCRbeta clonotypes that the gDNA method yielded from four donors. Not all clones reach the TCRdb copy of this immuneACCESS table, which keeps in-frame sequences only. Checked studies attribute under half of the gap to unresolved V genes and leave the rest unexplained. Clone size and V and J calls were adopted from that table, with D and trimming inferred from the DNA. The sample table contains some 500,000 clones; only one count was recorded for less than 96% of them. The ten largest clones take up 0.05% to 0.07% of the sample.

The donors were healthy, HIV-negative adults who had no recently reported acute infections or vaccinations. All donors were Caucasian adults living in Nashville, Tennessee, USA. Magnetic negative selection was used to enrich CD4+ T cells, after which naive cells were positively selected on CD45RA and the negative fraction became the memory subset. Blood was obtained by leukapheresis, after which PBMCs were separated by Ficoll-Histopaque density gradient centrifugation and cryopreserved in liquid nitrogen vapor phase. Analytical flow cytometry was used to check the purity and quantity of every magnetically sorted T cell population. Genomic DNA was isolated from every sorted fraction and measured by UV absorbance on a Nanodrop 2000c. What the study reported, not specific to this receptor: Roughly 5.2% of naive CD4, 3.5% of naive CD8, 2.3% of memory CD4, and 0.4% of memory CD8 clonotypes were shared across several donors. Compared with non-shared clonotypes, clonotypes shared by all four sorted-subset donors had higher generation probabilities. Only blood was sampled, and tissue TCR repertoires likely differ from those in blood. Pairwise subsampling led to the expectation that sequencing depth would affect the degree of clonotype sharing among donors. Because the study included a small number of donors, the genetic and exposure-history diversity represented was limited. Naive subsets generally had larger estimated clonotype richness than memory subsets did. Rarefaction of sorted-subset datasets indicated incomplete sequencing despite the large sequencing depth.

This chain is built from TRBV6-1 and TRBJ1-2; a tentative D call is TRBD1 (5 bases match). The source is a young woman in good health. Sequencing was carried out using naive CD4+ T cells sorted from blood. The cell subset or site tag for this specimen amounts to: CD45RA+ positively selected. The CDR3 corresponds to CAGAKNYGYTF. The sequence in DNA is TGTGCCGGGGCAAAGAACTATGGCTACACCTTC.